This is a list of T cell receptor beta chains from one sample in a study of graft-versus-host responses after intestinal transplantation. Only in-frame clones appear in the TCRdb table, and some are missing; sequencing was by immunoSEQ multiplex PCR. The repertoire consists of 90,000 to 120,000 clones, with roughly 86% occurring once and the leading ten covering less than 0.8%. These TCRs' antigens remain unknown. The source was unstimulated CD4+ T cells sorted from spleen or lymph node cells, collected before transplant. These receptors were taken from a human donor who was the organ donor for an intestinal transplant. The CDR3 runs from the conserved cysteine through the conserved F or W. Each record gives: V gene, J gene, clone size, CDR3 protein. Expanded clones are given a class, and other clones once, few, many or no size at all.

TRBV2,TRBJ2-2,-,CASSERITGELFF
TRBV7-6,TRBJ1-2,-,CASSGRTGENYGYTF
TRBV11-3,TRBJ1-2,-,CASSFDTNYGYTF
TRBV6-5,TRBJ2-7,once,CASSYYGDAFFEQYF
TRBV29-1,TRBJ2-4,-,CSVRAGQGTDIQYF
TRBV5-1,-,-,CASSLAGDEQYF
TRBV6-5,TRBJ1-2,-,CASSYGQGGYGYTF
TRBV15,TRBJ1-1,once,CATSRDPGNTEAFF
TRBV4-1,TRBJ1-5,-,CASSQGSGEANQPQHF
TRBV10-3,TRBJ2-1,-,CAISESKSIAGEQFF
TRBV27,TRBJ2-3,-,CASSSLPLTGVITDTQYF
TRBV7-9,TRBJ2-7,-,CASSLGTPYEQYF
TRBV4-2,TRBJ2-3,once,CASSQEYRSTDTQYF
TRBV2,TRBJ1-4,-,CASSEGGLANEKLFF
TRBV7-8,TRBJ1-6,-,CASSLQLNSSPLHF
TRBV5-6,TRBJ2-7,-,CASSLMTGGPYEQYF
TRBV2,TRBJ2-2,-,CASNPAGVTGELFF
TRBV30,TRBJ2-5,-,CAWSGASGETQYF
TRBV7-2,TRBJ2-5,-,CASSLGPRETQYF